This TCR beta chain was recovered during a study of T cells in tuberculosis. Chain pairing is unknown; alpha and beta were sequenced separately. Using immunoSEQ multiplex PCR, the repertoire was profiled, and TCRdb retains in-frame clones only, with some absent. The data contain 80,000 to 90,000 clones, approximately 91% of them seen just once; the ten biggest clones take up less than 2.5%. The V gene end was trimmed by 3 bases and the J gene end by 3 bases; junction bases not matched to a gene: 11. Germline V gene sequence: CDR1 SGHDT, CDR2 YYEEEE. CDR3 size: 17 residues. Cells were sorted from thawed PBMC rested overnight and stained with GMM-loaded CD1B tetramer, viability dye and anti-CD3. CD1B tetramers were loaded with Rhodococcus equi-derived C32 glucose monomycolate. PBMC for tetramer sorting were first depleted of CD14-expressing monocytes. From each donor, roughly 99,000 tetramer-negative cells were sorted.

This chain joins TRBV5-6 and TRBJ1-4, with 7 bases aligning to TRBD1. Sample: CD1b-GMM tetramer-negative cells sorted from PBMCs. The clonotype was recovered from an adult woman with latent tuberculosis. The CDR3 protein is CASSYYRGGSANEKLFF. The CDR3 nucleotides are TGTGCCAGCAGCTATTACAGGGGTGGCTCGGCTAATGAAAAACTGTTTTTT.